This T cell receptor beta chain was identified in a study of CXCR3-negative and CXCR3-positive naive CD8 T cells. CD45RO-CCR7+CD27+CD95- characterized naive CD8+ T cells. CDR3 length: 16 residues. Overall study findings and caveats: Each naive subset displayed comparably high diversity, whereas memory CD8+ cells displayed much lower diversity. Unlike memory cells, which differed, naive CXCR3-negative and CXCR3-positive cells had similar TRBV-TRBJ usage. TRB CDR3 properties served as the basis for inferring TCR strength, and surface CD5 was comparable between naive subsets.

Preparation of TRB cDNA libraries relied on 5' RACE carrying UMI labels. Reanalyzing the 5' RACE reads, TCRdb keeps one entry per CDR3 protein, without DNA. This sample's clone table lists 100,000 to 150,000 distinct CDR3 sequences. Of note for this clonotype: Antigen specificity is unknown.

The chain has TRBV12-3 or TRBV12-4 and TRBJ2-3; no DNA is available, so the TRBD2 call from TCRdb remains unchecked. The sample consisted of naive CXCR3- CD8+ T cells from blood. Subset here: CD45RO-CCR7+CD27+CD95- naive CD8+ T cells lacking CXCR3 (TNR3-). The sequence was obtained from a human donor in good health. Some clones in this sample may be carry-over from other donors' samples. The CDR3 spells CASSLFRTSSTDTQYF.